This T cell receptor (beta chain) was found in a study of T cell responses to AZD1222 COVID-19 vaccine. Findings of the study overall: All repertoire sampling was performed exclusively after the peak T cell response.

Concerning this clone: The target antigen is unknown.

Germline-derived CDR1 and CDR2 are SGHVS and FNYEAQ. CDR3 length: 16 amino acids. Deletions cut 5 bases from V and 0 bases from J, with 13 bases between. Second-dose intervals of approximately 4 or approximately 12 weeks were pooled. The method was immunoSEQ multiplex PCR; TCRdb's version includes in-frame clones alone and lacks a portion of them. The sample records about 120,000 clones, around 93% being singletons. The genes are TRBV7-6 and TRBJ1-4; D is undetermined. Sample: peripheral blood, taken 28 days after the second AZD1222 dose. This receptor was identified in an adult who received the AZD1222 COVID-19 vaccine. CDR3 amino acids: CASSPESAPTNEKLFF. In nucleotides, the CDR3 is TGTGCCAGCAGCCCCGAGTCCGCCCCAACTAATGAAAAACTGTTTTTT. Full variable domain (outside the CDR3, taken from reference TRBV7-6 and TRBJ1-4): GAGVSQSPRYKVTKRGQDVALRCDPISGHVSLYWYRQALGQGPEFLTYFNYEAQQDKSGLPNDRFSAERPEGSISTLTIQRTEQRDSAMYRCASSPESAPTNEKLFFGSGTQLSVL.